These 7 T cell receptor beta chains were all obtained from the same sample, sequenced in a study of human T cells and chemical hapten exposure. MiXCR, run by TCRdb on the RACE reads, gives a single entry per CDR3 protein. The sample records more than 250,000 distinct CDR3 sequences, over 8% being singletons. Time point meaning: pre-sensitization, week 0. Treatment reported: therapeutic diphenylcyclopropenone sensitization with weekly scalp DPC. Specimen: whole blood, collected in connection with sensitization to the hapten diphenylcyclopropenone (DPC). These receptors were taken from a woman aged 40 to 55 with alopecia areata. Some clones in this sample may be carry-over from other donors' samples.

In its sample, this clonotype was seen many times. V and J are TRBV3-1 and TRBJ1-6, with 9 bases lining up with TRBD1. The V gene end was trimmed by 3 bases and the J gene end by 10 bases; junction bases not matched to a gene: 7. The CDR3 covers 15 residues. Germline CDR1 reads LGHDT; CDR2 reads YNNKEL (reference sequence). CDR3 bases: TGTGCCAGCAGCCAGACCCCGGGACAGGGCTCACCCCTCCACTTT. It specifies CASSQTPGQGSPLHF. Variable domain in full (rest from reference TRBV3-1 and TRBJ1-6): DTAVSQTPKYLVTQMGNDKSIKCEQNLGHDTMYWYKQDSKKFLKIMFSYNNKELIINETVPNRFSPKSPDKAHLNLHINSLELGDSAVYFCASSQTPGQGSPLHFGNGTRLTVT.

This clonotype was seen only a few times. CDR3 sequence reads: CSAPWGGSNTGELFF. Written as DNA, the CDR3 is TGCAGTGCCCCATGGGGGGGCAGTAACACCGGGGAGCTGTTTTTT. V and J are TRBV20-1 and TRBJ2-2, with D perhaps TRBD2 (7 bases). The CDR3 spans 15 residues. V gave up 6 bases and J gave up 2 bases, with 16 bases separating them. CDR1 and CDR2 from the germline V gene are DFQATT and SNEGSKA (reference sequence).

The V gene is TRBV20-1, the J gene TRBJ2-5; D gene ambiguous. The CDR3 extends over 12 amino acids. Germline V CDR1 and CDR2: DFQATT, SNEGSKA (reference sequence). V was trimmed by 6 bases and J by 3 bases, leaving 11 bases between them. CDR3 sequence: CSAAPLEETQYF. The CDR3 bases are TGCAGTGCGGCCCCCCTTGAAGAGACCCAGTACTTC.

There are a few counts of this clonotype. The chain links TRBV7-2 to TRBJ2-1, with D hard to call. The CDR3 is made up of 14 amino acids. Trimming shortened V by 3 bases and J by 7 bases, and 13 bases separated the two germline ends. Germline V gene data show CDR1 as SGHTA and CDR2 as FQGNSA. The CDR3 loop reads CASSLSSLLNEQFF. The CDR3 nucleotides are TGTGCCAGCAGCTTGTCCAGTCTTTTGAATGAGCAGTTCTTC.

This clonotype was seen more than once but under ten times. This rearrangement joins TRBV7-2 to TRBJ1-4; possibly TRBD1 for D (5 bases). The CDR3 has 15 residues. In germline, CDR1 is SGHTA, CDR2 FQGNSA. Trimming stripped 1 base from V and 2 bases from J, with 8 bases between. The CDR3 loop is CASSLGGTTNEKLFF. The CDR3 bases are TGTGCCAGCAGCTTAGGGGGGACTACTAATGAAAAACTGTTTTTT.

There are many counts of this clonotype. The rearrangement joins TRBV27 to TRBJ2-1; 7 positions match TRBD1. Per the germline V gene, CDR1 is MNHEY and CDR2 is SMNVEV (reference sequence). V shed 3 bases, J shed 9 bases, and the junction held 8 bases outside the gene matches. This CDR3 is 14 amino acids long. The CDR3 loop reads CASSLAGGSSEQFF. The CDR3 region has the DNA TGTGCCAGCAGTTTGGCAGGGGGATCGAGTGAGCAGTTCTTC.

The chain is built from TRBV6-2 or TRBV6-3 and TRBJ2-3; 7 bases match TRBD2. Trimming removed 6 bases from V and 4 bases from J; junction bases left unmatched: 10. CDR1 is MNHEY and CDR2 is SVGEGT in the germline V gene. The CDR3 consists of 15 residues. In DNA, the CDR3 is TGTGCCAGCAGCCCCCTGGGGGGGAGCGCAGATACGCAGTATTTT. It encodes CASSPLGGSADTQYF.